This TCR beta chain was identified in a study of T cell changes during pregnancy in multiple sclerosis. The protocol was immunoSEQ multiplex PCR, while the TCRdb copy is restricted to in-frame clones and leaves out a portion. The data show roughly 89,000 clones, about 94% seen once. V lost 5 bases and J lost 0, with 5 bases in between. Germline V gives CDR1 SGHTA, CDR2 FQGNSA. CDR3 size: 13 residues. The chain links TRBV7-2 to TRBJ1-5; D is uncertain. The clonotype comes from a female donor with multiple sclerosis, enrolled in a pregnancy study. Sequences were derived from peripheral blood, sampled in the third trimester of pregnancy. The CDR3 DNA reads TGTGCCAGCAGCCGGTATAGCAATCAGCCCCAGCATTTT. This encodes CASSRYSNQPQHF. The entire variable domain, with the rest obtained from reference TRBV7-2 and TRBJ1-5, is as follows: GAGVSQSPSNKVTEKGKDVELRCDPISGHTALYWYRQSLGQGLEFLIYFQGNSAPDKSGLPSDRFSAERTGGSVSTLTIQRTQQEDSAVYLCASSRYSNQPQHFGDGTRLSIL.